Listed here are 12 T cell receptor beta chains from one sample, sequenced in a study of blood T cell repertoires in COVID-19. Sequencing was performed with immunoSEQ multiplex PCR; in TCRdb, only in-frame clones are kept and a portion is missing. The sample lists hundreds of thousands of clones; 80% to 90% were seen once. Input material: PBMCs or T cells enriched from blood (not recorded which). Receptors were obtained from a man in his fifties who had been exposed to COVID-19.

The chain employs TRBV19 and TRBJ1-6; TRBD1 agrees at 7 bases. Germline trimming cut 5 bases from V and 6 bases from J; bases unmatched to any gene: 7. This CDR3 contains 15 residues. From germline, CDR1 is LNHDA and CDR2 SQIVND (reference sequence). The chain's CDR3 is CASSAPNRGNSPLHF. The CDR3 DNA reads as TGTGCCAGTAGTGCGCCGAACAGGGGTAATTCACCCCTCCACTTT.

The gene calls are TRBV10-3 and TRBJ2-3, with 9 bases fitting TRBD2. Trimming removed 2 bases from V and 2 bases from J; junction bases left unmatched: 2. The CDR3 loop spans 15 amino acids. Germline V gives CDR1 ENHRY, CDR2 SYGVKD. The CDR3 region has the DNA TGTGCCATCAGTGAGGTAGCGGGGGTCACAGATACGCAGTATTTT. Residues: CAISEVAGVTDTQYF.

The chain joins TRBV10-3 to TRBJ2-6, with a possible D match to TRBD1 (5 bases). Trimming pared 5 bases from V and 3 bases from J, leaving 11 bases between. This CDR3 is 15 amino acids long. CDR1 is ENHRY, CDR2 SYGVKD, per germline. The CDR3: CAISPWGSGANVLTF. The CDR3 DNA reads as TGTGCCATCAGTCCGTGGGGCAGTGGGGCCAACGTCCTGACTTTC.

V is TRBV5-4 and J is TRBJ2-3, with 11 positions matching TRBD2. CDR1 and CDR2 from the germline V gene are SGHNT and YYREEE (reference sequence). The CDR3 runs 16 residues. The V gene end was trimmed by 1 base and the J gene end by 4 bases; junction bases not matched to a gene: 5. Here the CDR3 reads CASSLRLAGGADTQYF. The CDR3 region has the DNA TGTGCCAGCAGCTTGCGGTTAGCGGGAGGGGCAGATACGCAGTATTTT.

This clone occurred once. Other nucleotide sequences in the sample specify the same CDR3. The V call is TRBV5-8, the J call TRBJ1-5; D is ambiguous. CDR1 and CDR2 from the germline V gene are SGHTS and YDEGEE. Trimming took 1 base from V and 0 from J, leaving 8 bases between them. CDR3 length: 15 residues. CDR3 in amino acids: CASSLRTYSNQPQHF. The DNA for the CDR3 is TGTGCCAGCAGCTTGAGGACTTATAGCAATCAGCCCCAGCATTTT.

Notes on this clone: Within the sample, other DNA sequences also encode this same CDR3. The chain links TRBV5-1 to TRBJ1-5; no definite D call. The length of the CDR3 is 13 residues. In germline, CDR1 is SGHRS, CDR2 YFSETQ. V was cut by 4 bases and J by 1 base, with 6 bases left in between. CDR3 DNA sequence: TGCGCCAGCAGCGAGAACAGCAATCAGCCCCAGCATTTT. It codes for CASSENSNQPQHF.

In its sample, this clone was seen once. The chain links TRBV5-1 to TRBJ2-5, with D perhaps TRBD2 (6 bases). The germline V gene has CDR1 SGHRS and CDR2 YFSETQ. The CDR3 runs 14 residues. Trimming removed 7 bases from V and 7 bases from J, with 20 bases in between. The CDR3 loop is CASEEGAGMGTQYF. CDR3 DNA sequence: TGCGCCAGCGAGGAAGGGGCGGGGATGGGGACCCAGTACTTC.

The CDR3 DNA is TGTGCCAGCACTAGGACAGGGGGCCTGAACACTGAAGCTTTCTTT. Translation: CASTRTGGLNTEAFF. The chain joins TRBV2 to TRBJ1-1, with TRBD1 identical over 11 bases. This CDR3 contains 15 residues. Germline-derived CDR1 and CDR2 are SNHLY and FYNNEI. Unmatched junction bases numbered 4, after V lost 7 bases and J lost 0 bases.

This clone was seen only a few times. The chain links TRBV28 to TRBJ1-5, with D unresolved. Germline loops: CDR1 MDHEN, CDR2 SYDVKM. Trimming cost V 6 bases and J 7 bases, with 10 bases left between them. This CDR3 has 12 amino acids. This CDR3 is CASSIHRQPQHF. Here the CDR3 DNA reads TGTGCCAGCAGCATACACCGACAGCCCCAGCATTTT.

The chain carries TRBV7-6 and TRBJ2-2; 9 nucleotides match TRBD2. This CDR3 comprises 17 residues. Germline V gene sequence: CDR1 SGHVS, CDR2 FNYEAQ. V lost 0 bases, J lost 4 bases, and 6 bases stayed unmatched. In DNA form, the CDR3 reads TGTGCCAGCAGCTTAGCTTCTAGCGGGGCGGGCACCGGGGAGCTGTTTTTT. Translated, it gives CASSLASSGAGTGELFF.

This chain links TRBV27 with TRBJ1-1; D unresolved. The CDR3 length is 15 residues. Germline V gene lookup returns CDR1 MNHEY and CDR2 SMNVEV (reference sequence). V was trimmed by 6 bases and J by 5 bases, leaving 19 bases between them. The CDR3 nucleotides read TGTGCCAGCAGGGACCCGTTTCGGGGAGGAACTGAAGCTTTCTTT. It codes for CASRDPFRGGTEAFF.

This chain connects TRBV12-3 or TRBV12-4 to TRBJ2-2; D is unresolved. CDR3 length: 13 residues. V lost 6 bases to trimming and J lost 3 bases, with 8 bases between them. The CDR3 is CASSYRDTGELFF. Written as DNA, the CDR3 is TGTGCCAGCAGCTACAGAGACACCGGGGAGCTGTTTTTT.